This record looks at one T cell receptor beta chain sequence and its context. The data derive from a study of blood T cell repertoires in COVID-19. At the level of the study: Whether acute or convalescent, the COVID-19 samples came from the United States, Italy and Spain. Sources were T cells, B-cell-depleted T cells, or PBMCs; the material itself was cDNA or gDNA.

CDR3 size: 16 residues. V gave up 3 bases and J gave up 7 bases; unmatched junction bases: 5. CDR1 MGHRA and CDR2 YSYEKL come from the germline V gene. In the original processing: Amplification of reference gene primers provided the estimated nucleated cell counts. Assay used: immunoSEQ multiplex PCR; TCRdb lists only in-frame clones, some missing. The D gene and trimming were derived from the DNA, and the V and J assignments and clone size from that table. The sample has around 400,000 clones, about 89% seen once. The V gene is TRBV4-1, the J gene TRBJ2-4; 14 bases align to TRBD2. The source material was peripheral blood. The receptor was isolated from a middle-aged man with acute or convalescent COVID-19. The CDR3 sequence: CASSQPTSGRGNIQYF. CDR3 nucleotides: TGCGCCAGCAGCCAGCCGACTAGCGGGAGGGGGAACATTCAGTACTTC.